This entry features one TCR beta chain sequence. Its antigen is not identified. All gene names here are mouse names. The missing CDR3 end, 1 residue past where the read stops, is filled in from the germline J gene. CDR3 sequences, V/J genes, frequencies and template counts came from survey-depth TCRbeta sequencing. Clones were sequenced by immunoSEQ multiplex PCR, and TCRdb holds only the in-frame ones, with some missing. The sample lists 20,000 to 25,000 clones; around 63% were seen once. The data belong to a study of tissue T cells after allogeneic stem cell transplantation. Points from the study as a whole: Anatomically similar tissues had similar TCR repertoires within each patient.

CDR3 length: 13 residues. Germline assignment: CDR1 FNHDT and CDR2 SITEND (reference sequence). V shed 5 bases, J shed 8 bases, and the junction held 6 bases outside the gene matches. Sequenced material: blood. The V gene is TRBV19, the J gene TRBJ1-1; 10 nucleotides agree with TRBD1. This clonotype was sampled from a female BALB/c mouse in good health. Strain haplotype (MHC): H2-d. The DNA read from the CDR3 is TGTGCCAGCAGCGCCGGGACAGGGGAGGAAGTCTTC. It codes for CASSAGTGEEVF. The entire CDR3 is CASSAGTGEEVFF.